A single sample is the source of the 21 T cell receptor beta chains below, sequenced in a study of cytotoxic CD8 clonotypes in ibrutinib-treated CLL. Here immunoSEQ multiplex PCR was the method, and the copy in TCRdb shows in-frame clones only, minus some. Among some 310,000 clones listed, roughly 85% were seen once. Material: PBMCs, obtained before ibrutinib treatment. The receptors here all came from a human donor with chronic lymphocytic leukemia.

There are a few counts of this clone. The chain combines TRBV6-1 with TRBJ2-2; 10 bases fit TRBD1. V trimming: 0 bases; J trimming: 4 bases; junction bases outside the gene matches: 2. CDR3 length equals 16 residues. The germline V gene has CDR1 MNHNS and CDR2 SASEGT. CDR3 amino acids: CASSEADRGPTGELFF. CDR3 nucleotide sequence: TGTGCCAGCAGTGAAGCCGACAGGGGGCCCACCGGGGAGCTGTTTTTT.

This chain joins TRBV7-9 and TRBJ1-2, with 11 bases aligning to TRBD1. After removal of 7 bases from V and 2 bases from J, the junction contained 12 bases not matched to a gene. This CDR3 is 17 amino acids long. Per the germline V gene, CDR1 is SEHNR and CDR2 is FQNEAQ (reference sequence). CDR3 nucleotides: TGTGCCAGCAAAACTCCGGGACAGGGGGGACAAAACTATGGCTACACCTTC. This encodes CASKTPGQGGQNYGYTF.

The V call is TRBV25-1, the J call TRBJ2-7; D might be TRBD2 (6 bases). CDR3 length: 13 residues. The germline CDR1 and CDR2 sequences are MGHDK and SYGVNS. V lost 11 bases to trimming and J lost 2 bases, with 16 bases between them. The CDR3 protein is CAWGLWPTYEQYF. CDR3 bases: TGTGCCTGGGGACTCTGGCCCACCTACGAGCAGTACTTC.

J is TRBJ2-1 and V is TRBV25-1; D is possibly TRBD2 (6 bases). The germline V gene has CDR1 MGHDK and CDR2 SYGVNS. Trimming cost V 4 bases and J 0 bases, with 10 bases left between them. The CDR3 is 15 residues long. CDR3 amino acids: CASSVSGGSYNEQFF. The CDR3 DNA is TGTGCCAGCAGTGTTAGCGGAGGCTCCTACAATGAGCAGTTCTTC.

V usage is TRBV14 and J usage is TRBJ2-5; 12 nucleotides agree with TRBD2. CDR1 SGHDN and CDR2 FVKESK come from the germline V gene. The CDR3 has 14 amino acids. The junction had 2 bases not matched to a gene; V was cut back by 0 bases and J by 9 bases. CDR3 nucleotide sequence: TGTGCCAGCAGCCAAGAACTAGCGGGAGGCCCCCAGTACTTC. As protein: CASSQELAGGPQYF.

V is TRBV5-4 and J is TRBJ2-1, with D unclear. Trimming shortened V by 0 bases and J by 5 bases, and 12 bases separated the two germline ends. CDR1 is SGHNT and CDR2 is YYREEE in the germline V gene (reference sequence). This CDR3 comprises 15 residues. As DNA, the CDR3 is TGTGCCAGCAGCTTGGGACTTTCTTCCCACAATGAGCAGTTCTTC. This sequence encodes CASSLGLSSHNEQFF.

The table lists this clone with a count of one. The CDR3 nucleotides read TGTGCCAGTAGTTTCTACGCCGGGGAGCTGTTTTTT. It specifies CASSFYAGELFF. The genes are TRBV19 and TRBJ2-2, with no clear D. The CDR3 is 12 amino acids. V lost 5 bases and J 6 bases, leaving 7 bases between the germline ends. Germline values: CDR1 LNHDA, CDR2 SQIVND (reference sequence).

This clone was found once. V and J are TRBV30 and TRBJ2-1; D not certain. Trimming shortened V by 3 bases and J by 0 bases, and 12 bases separated the two germline ends. This CDR3 has 15 residues. The germline gives CDR1 GTSNPN, CDR2 SVGIG (reference sequence). CDR3 bases: TGTGCCTGGAGCCGCGGTTCATCCTCCTACAATGAGCAGTTCTTC. Translation: CAWSRGSSSYNEQFF.

The chain joins TRBV13 to TRBJ2-1; 7 bases match TRBD2. Losses at the gene ends were 5 bases for V and 3 bases for J; bases not matched to a gene: 10. CDR1 PRHDT and CDR2 FYEKMQ come from the germline V gene (reference sequence). CDR3 length: 16 residues. The CDR3 DNA reads TGTGCCAGCAGCGTATACCAGGGACTAAGCTACAATGAGCAGTTCTTC. Its translation is CASSVYQGLSYNEQFF.

The rearrangement links TRBV5-1 to TRBJ1-3, with TRBD1 matching over 7 bases. The CDR3 consists of 14 residues. CDR1 is SGHRS and CDR2 is YFSETQ in the germline V gene. V dropped 1 base and J dropped 6; count of bases not matched to a gene: 4. The CDR3 nucleotides are TGCGCCAGCAGCTTGTGGGGACAGCTAAACACCATATATTTT. This gives the protein CASSLWGQLNTIYF.

The rearrangement joins TRBV2 to TRBJ2-7, with TRBD2 as a possible D gene (7 bases). The germline V gene encodes CDR1 SNHLY and CDR2 FYNNEI. The germline V and J ends were trimmed by 7 bases and 3 bases, with 16 bases remaining between them. The CDR3 runs 14 residues. The CDR3 sequence: CASKFLGGVYEQYF. For the CDR3, the DNA is TGTGCCAGCAAATTCCTAGGGGGGGTCTACGAGCAGTACTTC.

The chain employs TRBV19 and TRBJ2-3; no reliable D call. The CDR3 covers 16 residues. Germline V gene lookup returns CDR1 LNHDA and CDR2 SQIVND (reference sequence). Deletions cut 3 bases from V and 2 bases from J, with 15 bases between. The CDR3 DNA is TGTGCCAGTAGTATCTATCACAGAACTAACACAGATACGCAGTATTTT. This translates into CASSIYHRTNTDTQYF. The full variable domain, with the rest looked up from reference TRBV19 and TRBJ2-3, is DGGITQSPKYLFRKEGQNVTLSCEQNLNHDAMYWYRQDPGQGLRLIYYSQIVNDFQKGDIAEGYSVSREKKESFPLTVTSAQKNPTAFYLCASSIYHRTNTDTQYFGPGTRLTVL.

This rearrangement joins TRBV10-2 to TRBJ2-5; D not resolved. Germline assignment: CDR1 WSHSY and CDR2 SAAADI. This CDR3 is built from 13 residues. Trimming removed 0 bases at V and 0 bases at J, with 2 bases between. The CDR3, as DNA: TGCGCCAGCAGTGAGTCAGACCAAGAGACCCAGTACTTC. Translated: CASSESDQETQYF.

The chain couples TRBV19 to TRBJ2-3, with a weak D call TRBD2 (6 bases). The CDR3 loop spans 14 amino acids. V shed 0 bases and J shed 8 bases, with 12 bases lying between them. Germline values: CDR1 LNHDA, CDR2 SQIVND (reference sequence). The CDR3 DNA is TGTGCCAGTAGTATAGATGGGGACGGGAGTACGCAGTATTTT. Translated, it gives CASSIDGDGSTQYF.

This sequence joins TRBV5-1 and TRBJ1-2; D is uncertain. The germline gives CDR1 SGHRS, CDR2 YFSETQ. With 2 bases removed from V and 6 bases from J, the gap between germline ends came to 8 bases. This CDR3 has 12 amino acids. The DNA of the CDR3 is TGCGCCAGCAGCTTCGCCGCGGATGGCTACACCTTC. Its protein is CASSFAADGYTF.

The V and J genes are TRBV7-8 and TRBJ2-2; a possible D gene is TRBD2 (6 bases). Looked up from germline, CDR1 is SGHVS and CDR2 is FQNEAQ. Trimming pared 4 bases from V and 3 bases from J, leaving 15 bases between. The CDR3 is 16 residues long. Written as DNA, the CDR3 is TGTGCCAGCAGCTACCCAGCTGGCGGGGACACCGGGGAGCTGTTTTTT. Translated, it gives CASSYPAGGDTGELFF.

The CDR3 here is CASSHPGVAGTWNEQFF. The CDR3 bases are TGTGCCAGCAGTCATCCCGGGGTAGCGGGGACTTGGAATGAGCAGTTCTTC. The rearrangement links TRBV9 to TRBJ2-1, with TRBD2 matching over 8 bases. V dropped 5 bases and J dropped 7; count of bases not matched to a gene: 17. Germline V gene data show CDR1 as SGDLS and CDR2 as YYNGEE. The CDR3 extends over 17 amino acids.

The genes are TRBV19 and TRBJ1-4; TRBD1 agrees at 9 bases. This CDR3 has 16 residues. The ends lost 2 bases at V and 8 bases at J; junction bases unmatched: 9. Germline CDR1 LNHDA, CDR2 SQIVND (reference sequence). This CDR3 is CASSIRDRVAGEKLFF. CDR3 DNA: TGTGCCAGTAGTATAAGGGACAGGGTGGCGGGCGAAAAACTGTTTTTT.

This sequence joins TRBV5-6 and TRBJ1-1, with D perhaps TRBD1 (5 bases). The CDR3 extends over 18 amino acids. V lost 0 bases to trimming and J lost 3 bases, with 21 bases between them. The germline gives CDR1 SGHDT, CDR2 YYEEEE. The CDR3 spells CASSLERGTGKRYTEAFF. For the CDR3, the DNA is TGTGCCAGCAGCTTGGAGCGGGGCACCGGGAAAAGGTACACTGAAGCTTTCTTT.

The table lists this clone with a count of one. The chain links TRBV7-9 to TRBJ2-1; 8 positions agree with TRBD2. Per the germline V gene, CDR1 is SEHNR and CDR2 is FQNEAQ (reference sequence). The CDR3 loop spans 15 amino acids. Trimming took 2 bases from V and 5 from J; bases not matched to a gene: 5. The CDR3: CASSLHGRAHNEQFF. The CDR3 DNA sequence: TGTGCCAGCAGCTTACACGGGAGGGCCCACAATGAGCAGTTCTTC.

This chain connects TRBV9 to TRBJ1-2; D call uncertain. Trimming cost V 0 bases and J 2 bases, with 11 bases left between them. CDR1 SGDLS and CDR2 YYNGEE come from the germline V gene. CDR3 length: 15 amino acids. The CDR3 DNA follows: TGTGCCAGCAGCGTAGCTGTGGGGTTCAACTATGGCTACACCTTC. Translated: CASSVAVGFNYGYTF.